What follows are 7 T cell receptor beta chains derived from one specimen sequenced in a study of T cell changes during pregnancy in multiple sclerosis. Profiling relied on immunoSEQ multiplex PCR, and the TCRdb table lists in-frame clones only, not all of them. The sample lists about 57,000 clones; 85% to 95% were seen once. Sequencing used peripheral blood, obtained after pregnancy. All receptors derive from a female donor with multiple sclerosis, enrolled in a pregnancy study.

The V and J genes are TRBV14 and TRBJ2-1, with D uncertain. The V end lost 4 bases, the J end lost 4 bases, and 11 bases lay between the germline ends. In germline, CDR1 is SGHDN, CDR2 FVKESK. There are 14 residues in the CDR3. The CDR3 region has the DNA TGTGCCAGCAGCCCTAGAGGAATTTACAATGAGCAGTTCTTC. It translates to CASSPRGIYNEQFF.

The CDR3 DNA reads as TGTGCCAGCAGCTTAAACGGGAGGAGGACCGGGGAGCTGTTTTTT. Amino acid sequence: CASSLNGRRTGELFF. This chain links TRBV7-3 with TRBJ2-2, with TRBD2 identical over 7 bases. V was pared by 1 base and J by 5 bases, with 4 bases of the junction left unmatched. Per germline, CDR1 SGHTA and CDR2 FQGTGA. CDR3 length equals 15 residues.

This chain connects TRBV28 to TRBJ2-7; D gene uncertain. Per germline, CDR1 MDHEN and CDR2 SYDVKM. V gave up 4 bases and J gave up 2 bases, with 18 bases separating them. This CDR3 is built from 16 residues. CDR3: CASSSLPVEFTYEQYF. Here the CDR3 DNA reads TGTGCCAGCAGTTCCCTTCCGGTCGAGTTCACCTACGAGCAGTACTTC.

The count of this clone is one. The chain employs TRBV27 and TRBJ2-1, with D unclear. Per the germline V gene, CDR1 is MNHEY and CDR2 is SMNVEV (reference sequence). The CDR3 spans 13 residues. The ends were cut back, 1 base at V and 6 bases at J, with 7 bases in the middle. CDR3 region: CASSLFAVNEQFF. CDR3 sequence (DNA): TGTGCCAGCAGTTTATTTGCAGTCAATGAGCAGTTCTTC.

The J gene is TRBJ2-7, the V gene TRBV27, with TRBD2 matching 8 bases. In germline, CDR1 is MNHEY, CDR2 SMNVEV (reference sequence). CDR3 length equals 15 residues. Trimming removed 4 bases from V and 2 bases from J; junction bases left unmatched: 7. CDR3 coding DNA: TGTGCCAGCAGTTCTACGGGAGGGCCTACCTACGAGCAGTACTTC. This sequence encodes CASSSTGGPTYEQYF.

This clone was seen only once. CDR3 residues: CASSQGLAGAYEQFF. Written as DNA, the CDR3 is TGTGCCAGCAGCCAAGGACTAGCGGGAGCCTATGAGCAGTTCTTC. V is TRBV4-2 and J is TRBJ2-1, with 12 bases lining up with TRBD2. The CDR3 has 15 amino acids. The germline CDR1 and CDR2 sequences are LGHNA and YNFKEQ. Unmatched junction bases numbered 3, after V lost 1 base and J lost 8 bases.

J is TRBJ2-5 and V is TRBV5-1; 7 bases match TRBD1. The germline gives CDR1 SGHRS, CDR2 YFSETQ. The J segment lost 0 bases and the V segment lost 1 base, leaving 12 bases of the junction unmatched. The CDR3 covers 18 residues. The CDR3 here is CASSLPRGTVMYQETQYF. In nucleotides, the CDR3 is TGCGCCAGCAGCTTGCCCCGTGGGACAGTTATGTACCAAGAGACCCAGTACTTC.